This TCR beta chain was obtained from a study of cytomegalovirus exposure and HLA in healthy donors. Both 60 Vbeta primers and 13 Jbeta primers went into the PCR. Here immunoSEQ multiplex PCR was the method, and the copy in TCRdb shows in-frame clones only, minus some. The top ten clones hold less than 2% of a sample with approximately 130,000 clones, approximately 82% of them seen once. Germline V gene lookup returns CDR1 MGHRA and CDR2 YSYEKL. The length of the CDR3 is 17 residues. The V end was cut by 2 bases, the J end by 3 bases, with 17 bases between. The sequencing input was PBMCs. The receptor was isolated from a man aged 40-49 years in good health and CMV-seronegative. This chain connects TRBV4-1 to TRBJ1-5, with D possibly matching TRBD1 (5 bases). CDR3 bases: TGCGCCAGCAGCCAATCCCAGGGATTCGAAAACAATCAGCCCCAGCATTTT. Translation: CASSQSQGFENNQPQHF.